Each of the 3 T cell receptor beta chains below was sequenced from the same sample in a study of T cell repertoires in cytomegalovirus infection. Using its own MiXCR run on the reads, TCRdb lists one record per CDR3 protein. The sample lists some 700,000 distinct CDR3 sequences, roughly 35% occurring once. Sequencing was performed on PBMCs. The receptors were sampled from a human donor in good health (CMV status not recorded). Some clones in this sample may be carry-over from other donors' samples.

In this sample, this clonotype turned up a few times. The genes are TRBV27 and TRBJ2-3; 7 nucleotides align to TRBD2. Germline-derived CDR1 and CDR2 are MNHEY and SMNVEV (reference sequence). The CDR3 runs to 11 residues. V lost 5 bases and J lost 12; bases outside the gene matches: 5. CDR3 DNA sequence: TGTGCCAGCAGTGTCGGACTAGACCAGTATTTT. Its protein product is CASSVGLDQYF.

This clonotype was counted many times. J is TRBJ2-1 and V is TRBV7-2; 11 bases map to TRBD2. J lost 4 bases, V lost 3 bases, and 2 bases had no gene match. Germline V gives CDR1 SGHTA, CDR2 FQGNSA. CDR3 length: 15 amino acids. CDR3 residues: CASSFRTSGYNEQFF. The CDR3 DNA reads TGTGCCAGCAGCTTCAGGACTAGCGGGTACAATGAGCAGTTCTTC.

This clonotype was found a few times. CDR3 in amino acids: CASRTGGKYEQYF. CDR3 nucleotide sequence: TGTGCCAGCAGAACAGGGGGCAAATACGAGCAGTACTTC. The chain couples TRBV28 to TRBJ2-7, with 9 bases aligning to TRBD1. J lost 4 bases, V lost 6 bases, and 4 bases had no gene match. CDR3 length: 13 amino acids. CDR1 is MDHEN and CDR2 is SYDVKM in the germline V gene.